This is a list of T cell receptor beta chains from one sample in a study of regulatory T cells in long-lasting Graves disease. TCRdb used MiXCR to reprocess the multiplex PCR reads, holding one entry per CDR3 protein. This table has a few hundred thousand distinct CDR3 sequences, approximately 12% appearing once. The same data also went into a second study, on T cells in Graves' hyperthyroidism and ophthalmopathy.

Material: peripheral blood mononuclear cells (PBMCs), obtained at new diagnosis, from a patient treated with antithyroid drugs. All receptors come from a young man with Graves disease. Both conserved end residues are part of each CDR3. The D gene is left open where the match is weak. Where a row states a size, it is once, few, many or the class of an expanded clone; other rows omit it.

j_call: TRBJ2-7; clone_size: many; d_call: TRBD2; v_call: TRBV7-2; cdr3_aa: CASSLIAAGVSEQYF; cdr3_nt: TGTGCCAGCAGCTTAATCGCGGCGGGAGTTTCCGAGCAGTACTTC
j_call: TRBJ1-1; clone_size: many; d_call: -; v_call: TRBV20-1; cdr3_aa: CSARGRLFLTGRNTEAFF; cdr3_nt: TGCAGTGCCAGAGGCAGGTTGTTTCTTACCGGCCGAAACACTGAAGCTTTCTTT
j_call: TRBJ2-1; clone_size: many; d_call: -; v_call: TRBV2; cdr3_aa: CASSDVKEAKVNEQFF; cdr3_nt: TGTGCCAGCAGTGATGTAAAGGAGGCCAAGGTCAATGAGCAGTTCTTC
j_call: TRBJ2-1; clone_size: -; d_call: TRBD2; v_call: TRBV7-9; cdr3_aa: CATPSGNNEQFF; cdr3_nt: TGTGCCACACCTAGCGGGAACAATGAGCAGTTCTTC
j_call: TRBJ2-3; clone_size: many; d_call: -; v_call: TRBV20-1; cdr3_aa: CSASSASTDTQYF; cdr3_nt: TGCAGTGCTTCTAGCGCTAGCACAGATACGCAGTATTTT
j_call: TRBJ1-6; clone_size: few; d_call: -; v_call: TRBV6-1; cdr3_aa: CASTWGRGAGNSPLHF; cdr3_nt: TGTGCCAGCACCTGGGGGCGGGGAGCGGGTAATTCACCCCTCCACTTT
j_call: TRBJ1-4; clone_size: -; d_call: -; v_call: TRBV7-9; cdr3_aa: CASSLPGRANEKLFF; cdr3_nt: TGTGCCAGCAGCTTACCGGGGAGGGCCAATGAAAAACTGTTTTTT
j_call: TRBJ1-1; clone_size: many; d_call: -; v_call: TRBV30; cdr3_aa: CAWSVLGVGTYPRAFF; cdr3_nt: TGTGCCTGGAGTGTACTAGGGGTCGGGACCTACCCTCGGGCTTTCTTT
j_call: TRBJ2-7; clone_size: -; d_call: -; v_call: TRBV5-6; cdr3_aa: CASSLLKVPISSYEQYF; cdr3_nt: TGTGCCAGCAGCTTGCTGAAGGTCCCTATAAGCTCCTACGAGCAGTACTTC
j_call: TRBJ2-4; clone_size: few; d_call: -; v_call: TRBV5-1; cdr3_aa: CASSLVNIQYF; cdr3_nt: TGCGCCAGCAGCTTGGTAAACATTCAGTACTTC
j_call: TRBJ2-1; clone_size: few; d_call: TRBD2; v_call: TRBV30; cdr3_aa: CAWTKTSGRPTYNEQFF; cdr3_nt: TGTGCCTGGACAAAGACTAGCGGGAGGCCAACCTACAATGAGCAGTTCTTC
j_call: TRBJ2-3; clone_size: -; d_call: -; v_call: TRBV27; cdr3_aa: CASSLRLATDTQYF; cdr3_nt: TGTGCCAGCAGTTTAAGGCTAGCAACAGATACGCAGTATTTT
j_call: TRBJ1-3; clone_size: few; d_call: -; v_call: TRBV10-3; cdr3_aa: CAISPITGNTIYF; cdr3_nt: TGTGCCATCAGCCCCATCACTGGAAACACCATATATTTT
j_call: TRBJ2-7; clone_size: many; d_call: TRBD1; v_call: TRBV9; cdr3_aa: CASGRQGSYEQYF; cdr3_nt: TGTGCCAGCGGCAGACAGGGAAGCTACGAGCAGTACTTC
j_call: TRBJ2-1; clone_size: many; d_call: -; v_call: TRBV27; cdr3_aa: CASSNYNEQFF; cdr3_nt: TGTGCCAGCAGTAACTACAATGAGCAGTTCTTC
j_call: TRBJ1-3; clone_size: -; d_call: -; v_call: TRBV19; cdr3_aa: CANSRDISSSGNTIYF; cdr3_nt: TGTGCCAATAGTAGGGACATCTCCTCCTCTGGAAACACCATATATTTT
j_call: TRBJ2-5; clone_size: many; d_call: TRBD2; v_call: TRBV5-1; cdr3_aa: CASSPGLVKGDIETQYF; cdr3_nt: TGCGCCAGCAGCCCGGGACTAGTCAAAGGGGATATCGAGACCCAGTACTTC
j_call: TRBJ2-5; clone_size: many; d_call: TRBD2; v_call: TRBV24-1; cdr3_aa: CATGTSGREPLETQYF; cdr3_nt: TGTGCCACCGGGACTAGCGGGAGGGAACCCCTAGAGACCCAGTACTTC
j_call: TRBJ2-7; clone_size: many; d_call: TRBD1; v_call: TRBV5-1; cdr3_aa: CASSSIPGQMGEQYF; cdr3_nt: TGCGCCAGCAGCTCCATTCCGGGACAGATGGGCGAGCAGTACTTC
j_call: TRBJ2-7; clone_size: -; d_call: TRBD1; v_call: TRBV7-9; cdr3_aa: CASSLVQSGTGGRDEQYF; cdr3_nt: TGTGCCAGCAGCTTAGTACAGAGTGGTACAGGGGGCCGGGACGAGCAGTACTTC
j_call: TRBJ2-2; clone_size: many; d_call: -; v_call: TRBV15; cdr3_aa: CATSREAWGPANTGELFF; cdr3_nt: TGTGCCACCAGCAGAGAAGCGTGGGGACCCGCGAACACCGGGGAGCTGTTTTTT
j_call: TRBJ2-7; clone_size: many; d_call: TRBD1; v_call: TRBV6-5; cdr3_aa: CASSLERGRAEQYF; cdr3_nt: TGTGCCAGCAGTTTGGAAAGGGGGCGCGCCGAGCAGTACTTC
j_call: TRBJ2-4; clone_size: -; d_call: -; v_call: TRBV18; cdr3_aa: CASSPPSGGIVTKNIQYF; cdr3_nt: TGTGCCAGCTCACCACCTTCAGGGGGGATAGTGACCAAAAACATTCAGTACTTC
j_call: TRBJ1-2; clone_size: many; d_call: -; v_call: TRBV3-1; cdr3_aa: CASSQEGDLSYGYTF; cdr3_nt: TGTGCCAGCAGCCAGGAGGGTGACTTGAGCTATGGCTACACCTTC
j_call: TRBJ1-5; clone_size: -; d_call: -; v_call: TRBV20-1; cdr3_aa: CSARDDRNQPQHF; cdr3_nt: TGCAGTGCTAGAGATGATCGGAATCAGCCCCAGCATTTT
j_call: TRBJ2-7; clone_size: -; d_call: TRBD1; v_call: TRBV6-2/TRBV6-3; cdr3_aa: CASSVSGQAAYEQYF; cdr3_nt: TGTGCCAGCAGTGTCTCGGGACAGGCCGCCTACGAGCAGTACTTC
j_call: TRBJ1-3; clone_size: many; d_call: -; v_call: TRBV27; cdr3_aa: CASSFSGGNTIYF; cdr3_nt: TGTGCCAGCAGTTTTTCAGGTGGAAACACCATATATTTT
j_call: TRBJ2-5; clone_size: many; d_call: -; v_call: TRBV12-3/TRBV12-4; cdr3_aa: CASSLSVLTLETQYF; cdr3_nt: TGTGCCAGCAGCCTTTCGGTCCTCACTCTTGAGACCCAGTACTTC
j_call: TRBJ2-5; clone_size: -; d_call: -; v_call: TRBV9; cdr3_aa: CASSVGEWETQYF; cdr3_nt: TGTGCCAGCAGCGTAGGAGAGTGGGAGACCCAGTACTTC
j_call: TRBJ2-2; clone_size: once; d_call: -; v_call: TRBV4-1; cdr3_aa: CASSYGFTEELFF; cdr3_nt: TGCGCCAGCAGTTACGGGTTCACCGAGGAGCTGTTTTTT
j_call: TRBJ2-5; clone_size: many; d_call: TRBD2; v_call: TRBV6-5; cdr3_aa: CASSWTSGRKETQYF; cdr3_nt: TGTGCCAGCAGTTGGACTAGCGGGAGAAAAGAGACCCAGTACTTC
j_call: TRBJ2-1; clone_size: many; d_call: TRBD1; v_call: TRBV5-1; cdr3_aa: CASSHRDRRDDGPPKEQFF; cdr3_nt: TGCGCCAGCAGCCACCGGGACAGGAGGGACGACGGGCCTCCGAAGGAGCAGTTCTTC
j_call: TRBJ2-1; clone_size: -; d_call: -; v_call: TRBV19; cdr3_aa: CASSMENIYNEQFF; cdr3_nt: TGTGCCAGTAGTATGGAAAATATCTACAATGAGCAGTTCTTC
j_call: TRBJ2-2; clone_size: many; d_call: TRBD2; v_call: TRBV3-1; cdr3_aa: CASSQEPSGTGELFF; cdr3_nt: TGTGCCAGCAGCCAAGAACCTAGCGGAACCGGGGAGCTGTTTTTT
j_call: TRBJ2-3; clone_size: few; d_call: TRBD1; v_call: TRBV9; cdr3_aa: CASTSGTGGNTQYF; cdr3_nt: TGTGCCAGCACCTCCGGGACAGGGGGCAATACGCAGTATTTT
j_call: TRBJ2-1; clone_size: many; d_call: TRBD2; v_call: TRBV2; cdr3_aa: CASKLAGGSGNEQFF; cdr3_nt: TGTGCCAGCAAGTTAGCGGGAGGCTCGGGGAATGAGCAGTTCTTC
j_call: TRBJ1-2; clone_size: many; d_call: TRBD1; v_call: TRBV20-1; cdr3_aa: CSAREVLGQGRTSYGYTF; cdr3_nt: TGCAGTGCTAGAGAAGTTTTAGGACAGGGTCGGACTAGCTATGGCTACACCTTC
j_call: TRBJ2-4; clone_size: -; d_call: -; v_call: TRBV4-1; cdr3_aa: CASSPRAQGKDIQYF; cdr3_nt: TGCGCCAGCAGCCCTAGAGCACAGGGTAAGGACATTCAGTACTTC
j_call: TRBJ2-2; clone_size: -; d_call: TRBD1; v_call: TRBV30; cdr3_aa: CAWSGTGRTGELFF; cdr3_nt: TGTGCCTGGTCCGGGACAGGACGCACCGGGGAGCTGTTTTTT
j_call: TRBJ2-5; clone_size: few; d_call: TRBD1; v_call: TRBV6-2/TRBV6-3; cdr3_aa: CASSQWDRGQETQYF; cdr3_nt: TGTGCCAGCAGTCAATGGGACAGGGGACAAGAGACCCAGTACTTC
j_call: TRBJ2-1; clone_size: few; d_call: -; v_call: TRBV20-1; cdr3_aa: CSARDNRLASNEQFF; cdr3_nt: TGCAGTGCTAGAGATAATCGTCTGGCTAGCAATGAGCAGTTCTTC